This is a list of T cell receptor beta chains from one sample in a study of blood T cell repertoires in COVID-19. Sequencing was performed with immunoSEQ multiplex PCR; in TCRdb, only in-frame clones are kept and a portion is missing. The table includes approximately 300,000 clones, around 89% detected once. Material: peripheral blood. The receptor source for this set is a woman between 45 and 60 years old with COVID-19, enrolled during active disease. Both conserved end residues are part of each CDR3. The order of the fields is J gene, V gene, D gene, clone size, CDR3 DNA, CDR3 protein. A D gene is named only where the DNA matches it firmly. Clone size is given for some rows only: seen once, a few or many times, or a class if the clone is expanded.

TRBJ1-2	TRBV27	TRBD1	NA	TGTGCCAGCAGTCAGACAGGGGGCAACGACTATGGCTACACCTTC	CASSQTGGNDYGYTF
TRBJ2-5	TRBV6-5	NA	NA	TGTGCCAGCAAAGTGGACAGCTCTAGGGAGACCCAGTACTTC	CASKVDSSRETQYF
TRBJ1-1	TRBV6-5	NA	once	TGTGCCAGCGGACCCCATACAGGGAATCCCACTGAAGCTTTCTTT	CASGPHTGNPTEAFF
TRBJ2-7	TRBV19	NA	NA	TGTGCCAGTAGTACCGCCGGGACTGATTACGAGCAGTACTTC	CASSTAGTDYEQYF
TRBJ2-1	TRBV5-1	NA	NA	TGCGCCAGCTCTTCCGGTGTAAGGCAGTTCTTC	CASSSGVRQFF
TRBJ2-3	TRBV11-3	TRBD2	NA	TGTGCCAGCAGCTTAGATCAGGCGGGAGGGGCAGATACGCAGTATTTT	CASSLDQAGGADTQYF
TRBJ2-1	TRBV5-4	TRBD2	NA	TGTGCCAGCAGCTTGCCCGGGAGGGTTAAAAATGAGCAGTTCTTC	CASSLPGRVKNEQFF
TRBJ2-3	TRBV6-5	NA	NA	TGTGCCAGCAGTTACTCTACAGGGGATACGCAGTATTTT	CASSYSTGDTQYF
TRBJ2-1	TRBV30	NA	NA	TGTGCCTGGAGTCCCGGTCTTTACAATGAGCAGTTCTTC	CAWSPGLYNEQFF
TRBJ2-3	TRBV6-4	TRBD2	few	TGTGCCAGCAGTGACTGGTTACTAGCGGGAGGGCCAATGAGCACAGATACGCAGTATTTT	CASSDWLLAGGPMSTDTQYF
TRBJ2-7	TRBV5-1	NA	NA	TGCGCCAGCAGCTTTCATGAGGACTACAATAATCCCTACGAGCAGTACTTC	CASSFHEDYNNPYEQYF
TRBJ2-1	TRBV20-1	TRBD2	NA	TGCAGTGCTATTGACGGGACTAGCGGGATCAATGAGCAGTTCTTC	CSAIDGTSGINEQFF
TRBJ1-5	TRBV27	NA	NA	TGTGCCAGCAGTTTTCAGGGTAATCAGCCCCAGCATTTT	CASSFQGNQPQHF
TRBJ2-5	TRBV24-1	NA	NA	TGTGCCACTGGTGGAGTCCAAGAGACCCAGTACTTC	CATGGVQETQYF
TRBJ2-2	TRBV19	TRBD1	NA	TGTGCCACAGGGGGCAAACCGAACACCGGGGAGCTGTTTTTT	CATGGKPNTGELFF